What follows is one TCR beta chain and its context. This clone was observed a single time. The antigen it binds to is not known. No base-level quality is on record; no much larger clone is a single base apart. Checkpoint therapy began 14 to 28 days after autologous transplant, with ipilimumab given at 1 mg/kg intravenously on day 1 of selected weeks. Nivolumab was given at 3 mg/kg intravenously on day 1 of weeks 1, 4, 7, 10, and every two weeks through week 26. This Phase Ib clinical trial tested ipilimumab plus nivolumab, a combined checkpoint inhibition, as consolidation after autologous stem cell transplantation. Libraries were prepared through the immunoSEQ multiplex PCR assay. The source is immuneACCESS, and TCRdb retained only in-frame sequences with V and J called. Part of the clones is not carried over; for the studies checked, unresolved V genes explain less than half of this, and the remainder is unexplained. This sample holds about 43,000 clones; around nine tenths were observed only once. 0.7% to 1% of the sample lies in the top ten.

These data belong to a study of ipilimumab plus nivolumab after autologous stem cell transplantation listed by TCRdb under 2021. In the study overall: A median of about five ipilimumab doses and fewer than ten nivolumab doses was received by trial patients. High-risk transplant-naive patients and patients relapsing within 3 years of a first autologous transplant were included in the myeloma cohort. Patients in the trial were undergoing autologous transplant and had high-risk diffuse large B cell lymphoma, mature T cell lymphoma, or multiple myeloma. Thirty-five patients made up the trial's intent-to-treat population.

Taken from the germline V gene, the CDR1 and CDR2 loops are MGHRA and YSYEKL. Including cysteine and phenylalanine, the CDR3 has 15 amino acids. Only the CDR3 DNA is retained, 45 bases long and in frame from the first base. V lost 0 bases and J lost 7 bases; the stretch between them is 15 bases long. The full study reports these points: Combined checkpoint inhibition appeared tolerable as post-transplant consolidation, according to the authors' conclusion. Per the authors, a biologic rationale for further study of the post-transplant checkpoint inhibition approach was offered by T cell receptor repertoire, regulatory T cell phenotype and gut microbiota profiles.

The TCR sequence derives from a male donor with multiple myeloma. The sample was PBMCs, taken in a trial of ipilimumab plus nivolumab as post-transplant consolidation. The V and J segments used are TRBV4-1 and TRBJ1-2; the D segment cannot be called with confidence. CDR3 sequence: CASSQDTVQAGGYTF. In nucleotide form, the sequence is TGCGCCAGCAGCCAAGATACGGTCCAAGCAGGTGGCTACACCTTC.